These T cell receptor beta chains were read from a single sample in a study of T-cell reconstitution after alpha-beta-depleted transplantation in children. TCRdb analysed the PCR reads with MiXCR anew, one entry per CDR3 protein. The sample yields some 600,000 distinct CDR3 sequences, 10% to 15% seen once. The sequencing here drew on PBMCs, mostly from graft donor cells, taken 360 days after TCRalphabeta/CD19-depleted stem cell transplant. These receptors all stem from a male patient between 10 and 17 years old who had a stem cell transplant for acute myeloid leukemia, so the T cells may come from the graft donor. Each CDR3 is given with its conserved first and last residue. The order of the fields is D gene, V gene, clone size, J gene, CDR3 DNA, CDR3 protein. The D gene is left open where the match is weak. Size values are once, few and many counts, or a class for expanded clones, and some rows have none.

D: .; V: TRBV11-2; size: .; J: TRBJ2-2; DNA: TGTGCCAGCATGAATAGGGGGGCTAGCGGCTTCGCGAACACCGGGGAGCTGTTTTTT; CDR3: CASMNRGASGFANTGELFF
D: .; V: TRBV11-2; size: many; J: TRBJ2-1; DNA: TGTGCCAGCAACCCGGGCGTCTCCTACAATGAGCAGTTCTTC; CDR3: CASNPGVSYNEQFF
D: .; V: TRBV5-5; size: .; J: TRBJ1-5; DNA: TGTGCCAGCAGCTTGGTAGGGGCGTATAGCAATCAGCCCCAGCATTTT; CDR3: CASSLVGAYSNQPQHF
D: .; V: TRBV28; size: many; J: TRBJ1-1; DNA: TGTGCCAGCAGTTTCTTGACGGGGGGCTCTGAAGCTTTCTTT; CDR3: CASSFLTGGSEAFF
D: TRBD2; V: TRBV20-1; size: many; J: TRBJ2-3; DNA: TGCAGTGCCGACCCCCCCGGGAGGTGGACAGATACGCAGTATTTT; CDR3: CSADPPGRWTDTQYF
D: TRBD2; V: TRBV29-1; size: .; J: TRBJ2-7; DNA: TGCAGCGTTATCCGGCTAGCGGGAGTCTACGAGCAGTACTTC; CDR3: CSVIRLAGVYEQYF
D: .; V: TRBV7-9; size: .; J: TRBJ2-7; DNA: TGTGCCAGCAGCGAGGGACTCTACGTTCACGAGCAGTACTTC; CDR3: CASSEGLYVHEQYF
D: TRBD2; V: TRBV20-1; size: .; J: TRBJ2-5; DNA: TGCAGTGCTAGTCCCCTAGCGGGAGTAAAAGAGACCCAGTACTTC; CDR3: CSASPLAGVKETQYF
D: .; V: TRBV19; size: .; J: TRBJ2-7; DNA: TGTGCCACCTCTAAGGACGAGCAGTACTTC; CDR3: CATSKDEQYF
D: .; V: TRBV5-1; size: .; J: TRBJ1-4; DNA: TGCGCCAGCAGCTTGGAGGTGCGGGGATCGAAAAAACTGTTTTTT; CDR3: CASSLEVRGSKKLFF
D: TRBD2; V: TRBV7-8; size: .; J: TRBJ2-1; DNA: TGTGCCAGCAGCTCCTCACGCCGACTAGCGCTAGACAATGAGCAGTTCTTC; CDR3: CASSSSRRLALDNEQFF
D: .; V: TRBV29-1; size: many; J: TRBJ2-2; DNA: TGCAGCGTTGTTGGAGGGGCCCTGAACACCGGGGAGCTGTTTTTT; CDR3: CSVVGGALNTGELFF
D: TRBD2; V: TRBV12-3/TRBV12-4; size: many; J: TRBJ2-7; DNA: TGTGCCAGCAGTTTACGACTAGCGGGAGGGCACAACTACTACTACGAGCAGTACTTC; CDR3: CASSLRLAGGHNYYYEQYF
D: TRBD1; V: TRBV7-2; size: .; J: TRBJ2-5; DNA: TGTGCCAGCAGCTCCCTATCGGGACAGTACGGTCAAGAGACCCAGTACTTC; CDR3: CASSSLSGQYGQETQYF
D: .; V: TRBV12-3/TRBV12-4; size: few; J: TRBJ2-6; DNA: TGTGCCAGCAGTTTAAGGTTCTGGGCAGGGGCCACCTCTGGGGCCAACGTCCTGACTTTC; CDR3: CASSLRFWAGATSGANVLTF
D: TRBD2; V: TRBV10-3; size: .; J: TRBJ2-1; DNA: TGTGCCATCAGTGAGCAGCGGGAGCCCTACAATGAGCAGTTCTTC; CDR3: CAISEQREPYNEQFF
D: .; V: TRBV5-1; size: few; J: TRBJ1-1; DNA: TGCGCCAGCAGCTTGGAGGCAGGGTTACGGGTAGCTTTCTTT; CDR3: CASSLEAGLRVAFF
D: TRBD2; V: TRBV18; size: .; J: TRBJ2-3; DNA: TGTGCCAGCTCACCTCCGAAACTAGCGGGAGCAGATACGCAGTATTTT; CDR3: CASSPPKLAGADTQYF
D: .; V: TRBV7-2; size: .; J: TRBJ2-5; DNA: TGTGCCAGCAGCTTAGAACCTAGAAATCGAGAGACCCAGTACTTC; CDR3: CASSLEPRNRETQYF
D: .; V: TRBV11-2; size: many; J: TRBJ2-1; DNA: TGTGCCAGCAGCCAAACCCACTTAAATGAGCAGTTCTTC; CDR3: CASSQTHLNEQFF
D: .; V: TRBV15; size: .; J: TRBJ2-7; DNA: TGTGCCACCAGCTCTCTAAGGACGACCAGCTCCTACGAGCAGTACTTC; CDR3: CATSSLRTTSSYEQYF
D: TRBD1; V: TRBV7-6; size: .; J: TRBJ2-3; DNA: TGTGCCAGCAGCCCAGGGGACAGGTCCACAGATACGCAGTATTTT; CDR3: CASSPGDRSTDTQYF
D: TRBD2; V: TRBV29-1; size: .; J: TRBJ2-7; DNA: TGCAGCGTTGAAGGGGCTAGCGGGAGGAGGGAGCAGTACTTC; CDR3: CSVEGASGRREQYF
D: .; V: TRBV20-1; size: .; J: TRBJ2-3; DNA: TGCAGTGCTAGCTCGGTAGCGGACAGCACAGATACGCAGTATTTT; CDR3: CSASSVADSTDTQYF
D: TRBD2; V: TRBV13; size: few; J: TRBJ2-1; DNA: TGTGCCAGCAGCCTAGCGGGAGGGCCTGAGCATGAGCAGTTCTTC; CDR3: CASSLAGGPEHEQFF
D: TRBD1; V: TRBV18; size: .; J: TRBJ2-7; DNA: TGTGCCAGCTCACCATTAGCTCGGGACAGATCCTACGAGCAGTACTTC; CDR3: CASSPLARDRSYEQYF
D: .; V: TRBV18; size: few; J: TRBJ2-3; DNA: TGTGCCAGCTCACCTCGCTGGACAGATACGCAGTATTTT; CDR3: CASSPRWTDTQYF
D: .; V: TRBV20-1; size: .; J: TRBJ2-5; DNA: TGCAGTGCTAGAGATCTGGGACTGCAAGAGACCCAGTACTTC; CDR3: CSARDLGLQETQYF
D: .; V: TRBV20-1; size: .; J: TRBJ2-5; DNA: TGCAGTGCTAGCCGTCCACCCGGACAAGGGGCGCTGGAGACCCAGTACTTC; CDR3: CSASRPPGQGALETQYF
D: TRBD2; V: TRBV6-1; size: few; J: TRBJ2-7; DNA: TGTGCCATTTGGAGTGAACGGGACTATTCCTACGAGCAGTACTTC; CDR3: CAIWSERDYSYEQYF
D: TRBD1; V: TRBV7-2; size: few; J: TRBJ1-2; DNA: TGTGCCAGCAGCTTAGCCCCGGACAGGATAGGCTACACCTTC; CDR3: CASSLAPDRIGYTF
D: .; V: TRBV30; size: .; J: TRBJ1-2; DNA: TGTGCCTGGAGTGGGCCAAAGGGCTGGGGCTACACCTTC; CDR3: CAWSGPKGWGYTF
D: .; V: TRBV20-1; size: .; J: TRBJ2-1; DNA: TGCAGTGCCCCACTCGGGGTGGAGAGTGAGCAGTTCTTC; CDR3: CSAPLGVESEQFF
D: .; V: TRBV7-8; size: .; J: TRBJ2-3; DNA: TGTGTCACAGATACGCAGTATTTT; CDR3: CVTDTQYF
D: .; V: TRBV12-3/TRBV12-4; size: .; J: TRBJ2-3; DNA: TGTGCCAGCAGTTTATTCCTCACAGATACGCAGTATTTT; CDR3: CASSLFLTDTQYF
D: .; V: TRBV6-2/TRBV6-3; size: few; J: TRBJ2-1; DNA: TGTGCCAGCAGTTACTCAGGGCCGTCGGGTGAGCAGTTCTTC; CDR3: CASSYSGPSGEQFF
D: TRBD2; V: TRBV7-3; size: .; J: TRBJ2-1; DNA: TGTGCCAGCAGCTTAAGGCGGGAGGTGGTTGGGAATGAGCAGTTCTTC; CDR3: CASSLRREVVGNEQFF
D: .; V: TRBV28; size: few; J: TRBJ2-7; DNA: TGTGCCAGCAGTTTTCGCCCCTTCATCGAGCAGTACTTC; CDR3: CASSFRPFIEQYF
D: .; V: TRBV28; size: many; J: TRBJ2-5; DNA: TGTGCCAGCAGTTTCGCTGGACAGGGACTAGAAGAGACCCAGTACTTC; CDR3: CASSFAGQGLEETQYF
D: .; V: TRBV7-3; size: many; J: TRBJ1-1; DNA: TGTGCCAGCAGCTTAGGGGGACCCACTGAAGCTTTCTTT; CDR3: CASSLGGPTEAFF
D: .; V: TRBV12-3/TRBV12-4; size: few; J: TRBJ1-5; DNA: TGTGCCAGCAGTTTAGTTTTAGGTCAGCCCCAGCATTTT; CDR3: CASSLVLGQPQHF
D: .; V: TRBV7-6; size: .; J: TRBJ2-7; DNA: TGTGCCAGCAGCTTAGTTCCAACCACCTACGAGCAGTACTTC; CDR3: CASSLVPTTYEQYF
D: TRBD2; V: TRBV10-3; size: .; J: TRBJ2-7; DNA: TGTGCCATCAGTGAGTCGCCTTTTCTAGCGGGAGTCAACGAGCAGTACTTC; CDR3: CAISESPFLAGVNEQYF
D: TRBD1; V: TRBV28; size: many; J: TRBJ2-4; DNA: TGTGCCAGCAGTTCCAGGACAGGGTCTTGGGGCATTCAGTACTTC; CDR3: CASSSRTGSWGIQYF
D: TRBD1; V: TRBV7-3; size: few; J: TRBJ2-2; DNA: TGTGCCAGCAGCTTATCAGGGGGCGAAAACGGGGAGCTGTTTTTT; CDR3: CASSLSGGENGELFF
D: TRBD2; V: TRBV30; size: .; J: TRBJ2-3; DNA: TGTGCCTGGAGTGCGATTTGGGTAGCGGGAGCGGTGTATACAGATACGCAGTATTTT; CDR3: CAWSAIWVAGAVYTDTQYF
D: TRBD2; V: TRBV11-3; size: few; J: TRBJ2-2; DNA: TGTGCCAGCAGCGGGAGGGCGGCCGGGGAGCTGTTTTTT; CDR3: CASSGRAAGELFF
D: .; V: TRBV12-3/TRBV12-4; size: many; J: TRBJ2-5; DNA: TGTGCCAGCAGACTACATAGCGGAGCGGAGGAGGGGGAGACCCAGTACTTC; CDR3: CASRLHSGAEEGETQYF
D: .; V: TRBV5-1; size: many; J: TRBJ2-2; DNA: TGCGCCAGCAGCGGAAGTGGGAGCCTGGGAACCGGGGAGCTGTTTTTT; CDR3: CASSGSGSLGTGELFF
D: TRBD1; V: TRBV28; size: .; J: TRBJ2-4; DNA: TGTGCCAGCAGTTCTCCGGGACAGTTAGCCAAAAACATTCAGTACTTC; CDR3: CASSSPGQLAKNIQYF
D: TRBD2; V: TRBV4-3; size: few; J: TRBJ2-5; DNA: TGCGCCAGCAGCCAATGGCTAGCGGGAGTGGATAAAAAGACCCAGTACTTC; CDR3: CASSQWLAGVDKKTQYF